The rows below give T cell receptor beta chains drawn from one sample of a study of shared T cell receptors in the human thymus. TCRdb keeps only in-frame clones here, not all; method: immunoSEQ multiplex PCR. The sample records about 660,000 clones, approximately 88% being singletons. These data were likewise used in another study, on human thymus T cells.

The sequenced sample was thymocytes. The receptors here all came from a boy in the first two years of life with a congenital heart defect. Each CDR3 is given with its conserved first and last residue. D genes are given only for firm matches. Clone size appears in some rows only: once, few, many, or a class for an expanded clone.

d_call	v_call	j_call	clone_size	cdr3_aa	cdr3_nt
.	TRBV11-3	TRBJ2-7	.	CASSGRDSRNEQYF	TGTGCCAGCAGCGGGCGGGACAGTAGAAACGAGCAGTACTTC
.	TRBV15	TRBJ2-7	once	CATSRESAYEQYF	TGTGCCACCAGCAGAGAGTCTGCCTACGAGCAGTACTTC
.	TRBV7-8	TRBJ2-7	.	CASSHLLAVPYEQYF	TGTGCCAGCAGCCATCTCTTAGCGGTTCCCTACGAGCAGTACTTC
TRBD2	TRBV4-1	TRBJ2-1	.	CASSQDFFTSSGSKGYEQFF	TGCGCCAGCAGCCAAGATTTCTTTACTTCTAGCGGGAGTAAGGGTTATGAGCAGTTCTTC
.	TRBV6-1	TRBJ2-7	few	CASSEGQGSSYEQYF	TGTGCCAGCAGTGAAGGGCAGGGGAGCTCCTACGAGCAGTACTTC
TRBD1	TRBV4-1	TRBJ2-7	.	CASSQDLDRGNSYEQYF	TGCGCCAGCAGCCAAGATCTAGACAGGGGTAACTCCTACGAGCAGTACTTC
TRBD2	TRBV11-2	TRBJ2-7	once	CASSFSKGTSSWSSYEQYF	TGTGCCAGCAGCTTCAGTAAGGGGACTAGCAGTTGGAGCTCCTACGAGCAGTACTTC
.	TRBV7-2	TRBJ2-7	.	CASSPRAGRYEQYF	TGTGCCAGCAGCCCGCGGGCAGGAAGATACGAGCAGTACTTC
.	TRBV27	TRBJ2-7	.	CASSPGRTRGEQYF	TGTGCCAGCAGTCCGGGACGGACTAGGGGGGAGCAGTACTTC
TRBD2	TRBV30	TRBJ2-3	.	CAWSVMDGGRVTDTQYF	TGTGCCTGGAGTGTTATGGATGGCGGGAGGGTCACAGATACGCAGTATTTT
.	TRBV20-1	TRBJ1-2	.	CSASGLGYTF	TGCAGTGCTAGTGGACTTGGCTACACCTTC
TRBD1	TRBV27	TRBJ2-7	.	CASSLRQGYEQYF	TGTGCCAGCAGTTTACGACAGGGGTACGAGCAGTACTTC
.	TRBV4-2	TRBJ2-7	.	CASSQTEGAYEQYF	TGTGCCAGCAGCCAAACCGAGGGAGCATACGAGCAGTACTTC
TRBD2	TRBV7-2	TRBJ2-2	.	CASSLPRLTSAANTGELFF	TGTGCCAGCAGCCTCCCCCGGCTGACTAGCGCAGCGAACACCGGGGAGCTGTTTTTT
.	TRBV4-2	TRBJ2-1	.	CASSQARGGPFNEQFF	TGTGCCAGCAGCCAAGCGCGCGGAGGGCCATTCAATGAGCAGTTCTTC
TRBD1	TRBV11-3	TRBJ2-1	.	CASSGIGTAKQFF	TGTGCCAGCAGCGGAATCGGGACAGCCAAGCAGTTCTTC
.	TRBV11-2	TRBJ1-1	.	CASSPRQDIAAFF	TGTGCCAGCAGCCCCCGACAGGACATCGCAGCTTTCTTT
.	TRBV20-1	TRBJ1-2	.	CSAIREEGYTF	TGCAGTGCTATCCGGGAAGAGGGCTACACCTTC
TRBD1	TRBV6-6	TRBJ2-5	.	CASKRQGKETQYF	TGTGCCAGCAAACGACAGGGGAAAGAGACCCAGTACTTC
.	TRBV2	TRBJ1-4	once	CASSPGLWGRNEKLFF	TGTGCCAGCAGTCCAGGATTATGGGGGCGTAATGAAAAACTGTTTTTT
TRBD2	TRBV9	TRBJ2-3	.	CASSVGAGDTDTQYF	TGTGCCAGCAGCGTAGGAGCGGGAGACACAGATACGCAGTATTTT
.	TRBV28	TRBJ2-7	once	CASSSRLYEQYF	TGTGCCAGCAGTTCACGACTCTACGAGCAGTACTTC
.	TRBV4-2	TRBJ2-1	once	CASSATLERTYNEQFF	TGTGCCAGCAGTGCAACCCTAGAGAGAACCTACAATGAGCAGTTCTTC
TRBD1	TRBV5-6	TRBJ2-1	.	CASMDGDRGTIEQFF	TGTGCCAGCATGGATGGGGACAGGGGGACAATTGAGCAGTTCTTC
TRBD1	TRBV7-6	TRBJ2-3	once	CASSPERGRDTQYF	TGTGCCAGCAGCCCAGAAAGGGGGCGGGATACGCAGTATTTT
.	TRBV15	TRBJ2-1	.	CATSLPRNEQFF	TGTGCCACCAGCCTCCCCCGGAATGAGCAGTTCTTC
.	TRBV9	TRBJ2-3	.	CASSVSGSSTDTQYF	TGTGCCAGCAGCGTAAGCGGGTCAAGCACAGATACGCAGTATTTT
.	TRBV10-3	TRBJ2-1	.	CAISEIKLDSYNEQFF	TGTGCCATCAGTGAGATCAAGCTAGACAGCTACAATGAGCAGTTCTTC
.	TRBV19	TRBJ1-3	.	CASSISAGGSSGNTIYF	TGTGCCAGTAGTATTTCTGCAGGCGGGAGCTCTGGAAACACCATATATTTT
.	TRBV11-3	TRBJ2-2	.	CASSLGRPGGELFF	TGTGCCAGCAGCTTGGGGAGGCCGGGCGGGGAGCTGTTTTTT
TRBD2	TRBV6-6	TRBJ2-5	.	CASRHPASGPQETQYF	TGTGCCAGCAGACACCCGGCTAGCGGGCCCCAAGAGACCCAGTACTTC
TRBD2	TRBV7-6	TRBJ2-7	once	CASSLKAGREPGEQYF	TGTGCCAGCAGCTTGAAAGCCGGGCGGGAGCCGGGGGAGCAGTACTTC
TRBD2	TRBV7-2	TRBJ2-1	.	CASSLRPSGASSSYNEQFF	TGTGCCAGCAGCCTCCGGCCTAGCGGGGCCTCGAGCTCCTACAATGAGCAGTTCTTC
TRBD2	TRBV19	TRBJ2-1	.	CASSIALAGFNEQFF	TGTGCCAGTAGTATAGCTCTAGCGGGATTCAATGAGCAGTTCTTC
.	TRBV29-1	TRBJ2-4	.	CSVPGGWESKNIQYF	TGCAGCGTTCCTGGCGGATGGGAGTCCAAAAACATTCAGTACTTC
TRBD2	TRBV11-1	TRBJ2-3	.	CASSPQTSGRPLSTDTQYF	TGTGCCAGCAGCCCCCAGACTAGCGGGAGGCCATTGAGCACAGATACGCAGTATTTT
TRBD2	TRBV27	TRBJ2-1	.	CASSLLGTSEHEQFF	TGTGCCAGCAGTCTATTAGGGACTAGCGAGCATGAGCAGTTCTTC
.	TRBV29-1	TRBJ1-2	.	CSVGGSGGPAVVSYTF	TGCAGCGTAGGGGGATCTGGGGGCCCCGCTGTGGTGAGCTACACCTTC
TRBD1	TRBV9	TRBJ1-2	.	CASSVEGAPHYGYTF	TGTGCCAGCAGCGTAGAGGGGGCGCCCCACTATGGCTACACCTTC
TRBD2	TRBV28	TRBJ2-7	.	CASSVGTSGTCYEQYF	TGTGCCAGCAGCGTCGGGACTAGCGGGACTTGTTACGAGCAGTACTTC
TRBD2	TRBV19	TRBJ2-7	.	CATRTSGGSYEQYF	TGTGCCACCCGGACTAGCGGGGGTTCCTACGAGCAGTACTTC
TRBD2	TRBV7-2	TRBJ2-7	.	CASSPKIRDYTYEQYF	TGTGCCAGCAGCCCGAAGATCCGGGACTACACGTACGAGCAGTACTTC